This T cell receptor beta chain appears in the sequencing data of a study of T and B cells in COVID-19 patients. Study-wide context: Comorbidities linked to unfavorable COVID-19 outcome were present in nine tenths of the roughly 20 active-infection patients.

The V gene's germline CDR1 is ENHRY and CDR2 SYGVKD. The CDR3 has 16 amino acids. Trimming shortened V by 10 bases and J by 0 bases, and 16 bases separated the two germline ends. TRB rearrangements were amplified by multiplex PCR with BIOMED2 TRB-A/B primers. MiXCR, run by TCRdb on the multiplex PCR reads, gives a single entry per CDR3 protein. The sample includes about 15,000 distinct CDR3 sequences, around 30% seen only once; the top ten take roughly 1.2%. Each TRB amplification used 250-500 ng of genomic DNA from blood. The sequence derives from a human donor who had recovered from COVID-19. J is TRBJ2-6 and V is TRBV10-3; D might be TRBD1 or TRBD2, each matching 5 bases. Sample: blood. CDR3 sequence: CATNRGRNSGANVLTF. As DNA, the CDR3 is TGTGCCACCAACCGGGGCAGGAACTCTGGGGCCAACGTCCTGACTTTC.